Below are 22 T cell receptor beta chains sequenced from a single sample in a study of T cells in Graves' hyperthyroidism and ophthalmopathy. Using RNA transcripts as the source, TCR beta CDR3 regions were amplified. During a first-round RT-PCR of the TCR CDR3, the HTBI primer set was used. TCRdb reprocessed the multiplex PCR reads with MiXCR, giving one entry per CDR3 protein. Of about 500,000 distinct CDR3 sequences in the sample, about 16% were seen once. The material sequenced was blood. These receptors all come from a woman aged 30 to 39 with Graves' ophthalmopathy.

This clonotype was seen many times. The V and J genes are TRBV2 and TRBJ2-1, with TRBD1 as a possible D gene (6 bases). The CDR3 sequence is 16 residues long. V was trimmed by 6 bases and J by 0 bases, leaving 15 bases between them. The germline CDR1 and CDR2 sequences are SNHLY and FYNNEI. The CDR3: CASRLEGDGSYNEQFF. The CDR3 DNA sequence: TGTGCCAGCAGACTAGAGGGGGATGGCTCCTACAATGAGCAGTTCTTC.

The chain couples TRBV14 to TRBJ2-7; 13 bases map to TRBD2. V was clipped by 0 bases and J by 5 bases; unmatched bases: 16. The germline V gene has CDR1 SGHDN and CDR2 FVKESK. CDR3 length: 20 amino acids. The DNA of the CDR3 is TGTGCCAGCAGCCAAGATACCGCACTAGCGGGAGGGCCAAGAGGGCACGAGCAGTACTTC. It encodes CASSQDTALAGGPRGHEQYF. Full variable domain (remainder filled in from reference TRBV14 and TRBJ2-7): EAGVTQFPSHSVIEKGQTVTLRCDPISGHDNLYWYRRVMGKEIKFLLHFVKESKQDESGMPNNRFLAERTGGTYSTLKVQPAELEDSGVYFCASSQDTALAGGPRGHEQYFGPGTRLTVT.

The CDR3 DNA reads as TGTGCCAGCAGTGAAGGGGGACAGGTCTTTTACGAGCAGTACTTC. Translating it yields CASSEGGQVFYEQYF. The chain uses TRBV6-1 and TRBJ2-7, with TRBD1 matching over 8 bases. V was pared by 1 base and J by 4 bases, with 6 bases of the junction left unmatched. The CDR3 runs to 15 residues. Germline V gene lookup returns CDR1 MNHNS and CDR2 SASEGT.

This clonotype was seen a few times. This sequence joins TRBV19 and TRBJ1-6, with a possible D match to TRBD1 (6 bases). From germline, CDR1 is LNHDA and CDR2 SQIVND (reference sequence). Deletions cut 4 bases from V and 10 bases from J, with 17 bases between. The CDR3 sequence is 15 residues long. CDR3 nucleotides: TGTGCCAGTAGTACCGAGGGGCAGGGACAATCACCCCTCCACTTT. As protein: CASSTEGQGQSPLHF. Full variable domain (rest looked up from reference TRBV19 and TRBJ1-6): DGGITQSPKYLFRKEGQNVTLSCEQNLNHDAMYWYRQDPGQGLRLIYYSQIVNDFQKGDIAEGYSVSREKKESFPLTVTSAQKNPTAFYLCASSTEGQGQSPLHFGNGTRLTVT.

The genes are TRBV3-1 and TRBJ2-3; 13 nucleotides line up with TRBD2. V lost 3 bases to trimming and J lost 2 bases; unmatched junction nucleotides: 2. CDR3 length: 16 amino acids. In germline, CDR1 is LGHDT, CDR2 YNNKEL (reference sequence). CDR3 DNA: TGTGCCAGCAGCCAGGGACTAGCGGGAACCACAGATACGCAGTATTTT. Its protein product is CASSQGLAGTTDTQYF.

This clonotype was found many times. V is TRBV4-1 and J is TRBJ2-7; 9 bases line up with TRBD2. This CDR3 comprises 15 residues. The germline gives CDR1 MGHRA, CDR2 YSYEKL. V shed 1 base, J shed 4 bases, and the junction held 5 bases outside the gene matches. CDR3 region: CASSQVTSGRYEQYF. The CDR3 DNA is TGCGCCAGCAGCCAAGTGACTAGCGGACGGTACGAGCAGTACTTC.

V is TRBV6-1 and J is TRBJ2-5; D possibly matches TRBD1 or TRBD2 (6 bases each). V lost 7 bases, J lost 4 bases, and 16 bases lay in between. This CDR3 is built from 14 residues. Per the germline V gene, CDR1 is MNHNS and CDR2 is SASEGT. The CDR3 here is CASKLTGGPETQYF. The CDR3 coding sequence is TGTGCCAGCAAACTTACCGGGGGCCCAGAGACCCAGTACTTC.

CDR3 residues: CASSTQKGNQPQHF. In nucleotides, the CDR3 is TGTGCCAGTAGTACCCAAAAGGGCAATCAGCCCCAGCATTTT. J is TRBJ1-5 and V is TRBV19; D is unresolved. Per germline, CDR1 LNHDA and CDR2 SQIVND (reference sequence). The length of the CDR3 is 14 residues. V was cut by 4 bases and J by 2 bases, with 9 bases left in between.

This clonotype was counted ten times or more. This rearrangement joins TRBV30 to TRBJ1-1; the match to TRBD1 covers 8 bases. This CDR3 has 17 amino acids. CDR1 and CDR2 (germline): GTSNPN, SVGIG (reference sequence). V gave up 3 bases and J gave up 3 bases; unmatched junction bases: 15. As DNA, the CDR3 is TGTGCCTGGAGATTATCACAGGGGGGAAGTGCGGACACTGAAGCTTTCTTT. It codes for CAWRLSQGGSADTEAFF.

The CDR3: CAWSDRTGGAPGNTIYF. As DNA, the CDR3 is TGTGCCTGGAGCGACCGGACAGGGGGCGCCCCTGGAAACACCATATATTTT. The rearrangement links TRBV30 to TRBJ1-3; 11 nucleotides agree with TRBD1. From germline, CDR1 is GTSNPN and CDR2 SVGIG (reference sequence). The CDR3 is 17 amino acids. The V segment lost 3 bases and the J segment 2 bases; nucleotides outside the gene matches: 9.

There are a few counts of this clonotype. The CDR3 here is CASSTPRGPTDNEQFF. The CDR3 DNA is TGTGCCAGTAGTACCCCCCGGGGCCCCACTGACAATGAGCAGTTCTTC. V gene TRBV19 combines with J gene TRBJ2-1, with D possibly called TRBD1 or TRBD2 (5 bases each). This CDR3 comprises 16 residues. Trimming removed 4 bases from V and 5 bases from J, with 18 bases in between. Per germline, CDR1 LNHDA and CDR2 SQIVND (reference sequence).

Note on this clonotype: This may come from a read error, since a much larger clone is one base off. V is TRBV12-3 or TRBV12-4 and J is TRBJ1-5, with D hard to call. Trimming took 5 bases from V and 4 from J, leaving 15 bases between them. The length of the CDR3 is 15 residues. CDR3 amino acids: CASSLLTRFNQPQHF. CDR3 nucleotide sequence: TGTGCCAGCAGTCTCTTGACAAGGTTTAATCAGCCCCAGCATTTT.

This clonotype was seen a handful of times. The chain recombines TRBV4-3 with TRBJ1-3, with 10 bases lining up with TRBD1. The CDR3 totals 16 residues. V shed 4 bases, J shed 2 bases, and the junction held 5 bases outside the gene matches. CDR1 is LGHNA, CDR2 YSLEER, per germline. The CDR3 region has the DNA TGCGCCAGCAGCCGAATGGGGACAGGGGCTGGAAACACCATATATTTT. It yields the protein CASSRMGTGAGNTIYF.

In this sample, this clonotype turned up a few times. The rearrangement uses TRBV6-2 or TRBV6-3 and TRBJ2-5; 10 nucleotides agree with TRBD2. Losses at the gene ends were 7 bases for V and 3 bases for J; bases not matched to a gene: 17. The CDR3 contains 18 residues. Germline CDR1 is MNHEY and CDR2 is SVGEGT. The CDR3 protein is CASTLPSKREGPEETQYF. CDR3 DNA sequence: TGTGCCAGCACCCTACCCAGCAAGCGGGAGGGCCCGGAAGAGACCCAGTACTTC.

This clonotype was seen many times. This sequence joins TRBV28 and TRBJ2-1; D ambiguous. Germline V lookup: CDR1 MDHEN, CDR2 SYDVKM. The CDR3 consists of 12 residues. V lost 7 bases and J 7 bases, leaving 11 bases between the germline ends. CDR3 nucleotide sequence: TGTGCCAGCACCCTGAACCGAAATGAGCAGTTCTTC. Protein: CASTLNRNEQFF.

As for this clonotype: Given the absence of the conserved phenylalanine or tryptophan at the CDR3 end, a read error is likely. This chain uses TRBV27 with TRBJ1-1, with D possibly TRBD1 on 6 matching bases. Between the trimmed V and J ends, which lost 3 bases and 1 base, there was a span of 9 bases. CDR3 length equals 14 residues. The V gene's germline CDR1 is MNHEY and CDR2 SMNVEV (reference sequence). This CDR3 reads CASSFWGQNTEAFI. The CDR3 region has the DNA TGTGCCAGCAGTTTCTGGGGGCAGAACACTGAAGCTTTCATT.

The chain has TRBV14 and TRBJ2-1, with D tentatively TRBD2 (7 bases). The CDR3 sequence is 24 residues long. From germline, CDR1 is SGHDN and CDR2 FVKESK. Trimming pared 0 bases from V and 3 bases from J, leaving 36 bases between. In DNA, the CDR3 is TGTGCCAGCAGCCAAGAGGTCTTAGGAGACAGGTCCGGGGCGGGAGAAGGCTTCTACAATGAGCAGTTCTTC. It translates to CASSQEVLGDRSGAGEGFYNEQFF.

This clonotype was detected ten times or more. The chain recombines TRBV7-9 with TRBJ2-7, with a weak D call TRBD1 (6 bases). Trimming stripped 8 bases from V and 2 bases from J, with 16 bases between. Germline V lookup: CDR1 SEHNR, CDR2 FQNEAQ (reference sequence). This CDR3 has 14 residues. The DNA of the CDR3 is TGTGCCAGCCGACCCAACAGGGCGCCCTACGAGCAGTACTTC. It codes for CASRPNRAPYEQYF.

This clonotype was found many times. The rearrangement joins TRBV3-1 to TRBJ1-1, with D possibly TRBD1 on 6 matching bases. CDR3 length equals 16 residues. Trimming stripped 0 bases from V and 1 base from J, with 12 bases between. In germline, CDR1 is LGHDT, CDR2 YNNKEL (reference sequence). CDR3 nucleotides: TGTGCCAGCAGCCAAGATCGGACAGACCCGAACACTGAAGCTTTCTTT. Its translation is CASSQDRTDPNTEAFF.

In this sample, this clonotype turned up many times. The rearrangement uses TRBV28 and TRBJ2-6, with TRBD1 matching over 8 bases. Trimming cost V 3 bases and J 0 bases; bases outside gene matches: 7. Germline assignment: CDR1 MDHEN and CDR2 SYDVKM. The CDR3 contains 18 residues. In nucleotides, the CDR3 is TGTGCCAGCAGTTTCCAAGGACAGGGTATCTCTGGGGCCAACGTCCTGACTTTC. Translated: CASSFQGQGISGANVLTF.

There are many counts of this clonotype. The rearrangement uses TRBV11-2 and TRBJ2-5; tentative D call: TRBD2 (5 bases). This CDR3 has 13 amino acids. Trimming removed 5 bases at V and 4 bases at J, with 11 bases between. Germline assignment: CDR1 SGHAT and CDR2 FQNNGV. The CDR3 loop reads CASSTGSLETQYF. CDR3 sequence (DNA): TGTGCCAGCAGCACGGGGTCCTTAGAGACCCAGTACTTC. Together with reference TRBV11-2 and TRBJ2-5, the CDR3 gives the full variable domain: EAGVAQSPRYKIIEKRQSVAFWCNPISGHATLYWYQQILGQGPKLLIQFQNNGVVDDSQLPKDRFSAERLKGVDSTLKIQPAKLEDSAVYLCASSTGSLETQYFGPGTRLLVL.

This clonotype occurred many times. The rearrangement uses TRBV5-4 and TRBJ1-1; D perhaps matches TRBD1 (5 bases). CDR1 is SGHNT and CDR2 is YYREEE in the germline V gene (reference sequence). The CDR3 is made up of 16 amino acids. The germline V and J ends were trimmed by 3 bases and 6 bases, with 21 bases remaining between them. CDR3 amino acids: CASSSGVGGTRAEAFF. In nucleotides, the CDR3 is TGTGCCAGCAGCTCGGGGGTCGGGGGAACACGGGCTGAAGCTTTCTTT. Using reference TRBV5-4 and TRBJ1-1 for the parts outside the CDR3, the full variable domain is ETGVTQSPTHLIKTRGQQVTLRCSSQSGHNTVSWYQQALGQGPQFIFQYYREEENGRGNFPPRFSGLQFPNYSSELNVNALELDDSALYLCASSSGVGGTRAEAFFGQGTRLTVV.